Here is one T cell receptor (beta chain) with its context. The specificity of this receptor is unknown. Given a much more abundant clone one base away, this may be a read error. Here the CDR3 omits its conserved ending phenylalanine or tryptophan, so a read error is the likely source. The method was RT-PCR. TCRdb names Illumina HiSeq 2500 as the instrument used. TCRdb reanalyzed the raw reads on its own, using fastp at Q25 for trimming and MiXCR for clone calling, and kept in-frame beta chains. Under each unique CDR3 protein, matching rows form one entry showing the most common genes and DNA. The sample contains 150,000 to 200,000 distinct CDR3 sequences, about 12% of them found a single time. The ten largest clones represent around 32% of the sample. These data belong to a study of response to subunit inactivated influenza vaccine (dated by TCRdb to 2016 to 2019). Concerning the study at large: Deep quantitative T cell receptor repertoire profiling was used in the study to track responses to a trivalent subunit inactivated influenza vaccine. Paper-wide results and their limitations: The authors suggested that each seasonal influenza vaccination may recruit only a limited number of new T cells.

V gives up 3 bases and J gives up 7 bases, and the segment between their germline ends measures 17 bases. CDR1 and CDR2 are read off the germline V gene as SGDLS and YYNGEE. The CDR3 is made up of 15 amino acids, end residues included. Only the CDR3 DNA is retained, 45 bases long and in frame from the first base. These data were likewise used in another study, on T cells expressing NK-cell markers. In that second paper, the authors write: The TCR beta cDNA libraries were made using 5'RACE template switching, a step that added both a universal primer site and unique molecular identifiers. TCR beta-chain repertoires were profiled in sorted CD3+CD56+NKG2C+, CD3+CD56+NKG2C- and CD3+CD56-NKG2C+ T-cell subsets from fewer than 10 donors. Among the eight sequenced donors, seven were HCMV-seropositive and one was HCMV-seronegative. To restrict sorting to alphabetaTCR-expressing T cells, an anti-gammadeltaTCR antibody was added in several experiments. In six donors, the dominant CD3+CD56+NKG2C+ clonotypes ranked among the top 10 CD8+ clonotypes, making up 1.0-7.0% of CD8+ T cells. Those dominant clonotypes were again the most abundant among CD3+CD56-NKG2C+ cells in several donors, at roughly 25-60.1%. Whether the expanded NKG2C-expressing T cell clones were specific for HCMV antigens remained unclear. The eight sequenced donors were randomly selected healthy volunteers, three men and five women. To determine HCMV serostatus, a commercial ELISA kit was used to detect HCMV-specific IgG in serum. Peripheral blood mononuclear cells were isolated from blood by Ficoll density gradient centrifugation. CD4+ and CD8+ T cells were isolated from PBMC by magnetic immunoseparation with Miltenyi isolation kits. Synthesis of cDNA was primed from the TCR beta constant segment and was followed by two consecutive PCR amplification steps. The libraries were sequenced on Illumina HiSeq 2000/2500, MiSeq or NextSeq, producing 2 x 150 bp reads. MIGEC was used to demultiplex reads and group the reads by UMI, and MiTCR was used to assemble and quantify clonotypes. To exclude erroneous sequences, any TCR cDNA sequence not supported by at least two reads was discarded. Downstream repertoire analysis used the tcR package, and clonotypes were matched across fractions by CDR3 nucleotide sequence plus V segment. VDJmatch was used to annotate antigen specificity against VDJdb, with one amino acid substitution in CDR3 permitted.

The TCR sequence derives from a man aged 50-59 years who received an inactivated influenza vaccine. Donor details come from another sample of the same person, matched by shared clones. The chain is made from TRBV9 and TRBJ2-1, with the D gene not confidently named. This material consisted of CD8+ T cells sorted from PBMCs, taken 11 to 12 days after vaccination. The CDR3 sequence is CASSARVNHRNEQFL. The DNA sequence is TGTGCCAGCAGCGCCCGTGTGAACCATCGGAATGAGCAGTTCTTA.